Below, one TCR beta chain is given with its context. Its antigen remains unidentified. This sample was included in a study of STAT5B mutations in CD4+ large granular lymphocyte leukemia. Findings and caveats of the study: Data were not HLA-matched across samples.

Trimming cost V 0 bases and J 0 bases, with 11 bases left between them. Germline loops: CDR1 SGHVS, CDR2 FNYEAQ. The CDR3 consists of 16 residues. Authors' methods: The detection floor for productive clonotype frequency was 2.59 x 10-5. The method was immunoSEQ multiplex PCR; TCRdb's version includes in-frame clones alone and lacks a portion of them. V and J calls plus clone size are reproduced from that table; the DNA served to infer D and trimming. The sample contains about 34,000 clones, around 88% of which appear only once. The clonotype was recovered from a human donor in good health. What was sequenced was CD4+ T cells from blood buffy coats. This chain uses TRBV7-6 with TRBJ2-5, with D perhaps TRBD2 (5 bases). CDR3 loop: CASSLARETHQETQYF. CDR3 bases: TGTGCCAGCAGCTTAGCGAGGGAGACCCACCAAGAGACCCAGTACTTC.